The present T cell receptor (beta chain) was sequenced within a study of T cell responses to AZD1222 COVID-19 vaccine. Study-level results: Scientists sampled the repertoires only once the peak T cell response had passed.

Investigators merged groups given second doses at roughly 4 or roughly 12 weeks. The CDR3 sequence is 17 residues long. Per the germline V gene, CDR1 is LGHDT and CDR2 is YNNKEL (reference sequence). J lost 4 bases, V lost 6 bases, and 15 bases had no gene match. About this clone: Its antigen is not identified.

The data were produced by immunoSEQ multiplex PCR, yet TCRdb's version contains in-frame clones alone and is incomplete. The table records about 140,000 clones, 90% to 95% of them present only once. V and J are TRBV3-1 (or the pseudogene TRBV3-2) and TRBJ1-3; 7 nucleotides align to TRBD1. This specimen consisted of peripheral blood, obtained 28 days after the second AZD1222 dose. This receptor was taken from an adult who received the AZD1222 COVID-19 vaccine. This CDR3 is CASSPALLTGWGNTIYF. CDR3 bases: TGTGCCAGCAGTCCTGCACTCTTGACAGGGTGGGGAAACACCATATATTTT.